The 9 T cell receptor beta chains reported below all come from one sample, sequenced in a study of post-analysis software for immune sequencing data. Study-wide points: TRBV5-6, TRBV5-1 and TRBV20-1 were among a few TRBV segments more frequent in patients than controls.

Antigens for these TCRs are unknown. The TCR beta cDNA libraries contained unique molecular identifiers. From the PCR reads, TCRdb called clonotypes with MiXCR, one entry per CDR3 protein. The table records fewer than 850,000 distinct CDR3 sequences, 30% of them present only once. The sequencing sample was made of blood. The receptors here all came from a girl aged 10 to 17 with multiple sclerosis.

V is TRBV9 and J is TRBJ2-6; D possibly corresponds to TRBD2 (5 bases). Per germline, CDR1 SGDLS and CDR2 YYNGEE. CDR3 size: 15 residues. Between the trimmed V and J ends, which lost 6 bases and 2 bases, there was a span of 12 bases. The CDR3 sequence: CASKSPGTGANVLTF. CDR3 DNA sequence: TGTGCCAGCAAATCTCCGGGAACTGGGGCCAACGTCCTGACTTTC.

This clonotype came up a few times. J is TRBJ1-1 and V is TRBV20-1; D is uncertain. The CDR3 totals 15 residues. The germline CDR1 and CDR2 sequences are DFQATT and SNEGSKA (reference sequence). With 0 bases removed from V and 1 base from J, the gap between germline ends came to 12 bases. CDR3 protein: CSARDWAAGNTEAFF. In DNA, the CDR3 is TGCAGTGCTAGAGATTGGGCAGCAGGGAACACTGAAGCTTTCTTT.

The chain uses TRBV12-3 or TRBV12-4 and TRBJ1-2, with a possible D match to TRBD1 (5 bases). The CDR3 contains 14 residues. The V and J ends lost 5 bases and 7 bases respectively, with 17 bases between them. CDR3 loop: CASSPRITDSGYTF. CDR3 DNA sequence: TGTGCCAGCAGTCCTCGGATTACTGACAGTGGCTACACCTTC.

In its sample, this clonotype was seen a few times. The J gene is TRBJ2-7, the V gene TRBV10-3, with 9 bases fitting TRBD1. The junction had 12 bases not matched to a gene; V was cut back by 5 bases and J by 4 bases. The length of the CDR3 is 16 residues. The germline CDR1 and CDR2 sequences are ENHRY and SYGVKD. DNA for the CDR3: TGTGCCATCAGTCCAATCCCCGGGACAGGGTCTTACGAGCAGTACTTC. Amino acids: CAISPIPGTGSYEQYF.

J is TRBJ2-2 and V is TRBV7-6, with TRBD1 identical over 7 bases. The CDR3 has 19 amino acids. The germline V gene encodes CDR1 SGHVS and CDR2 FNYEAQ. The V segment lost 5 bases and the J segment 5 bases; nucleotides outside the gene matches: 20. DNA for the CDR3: TGTGCCAGCAGCGCGAGGTTGGACAGGATCTCGTCGCGGACCGGGGAGCTGTTTTTT. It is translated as CASSARLDRISSRTGELFF.

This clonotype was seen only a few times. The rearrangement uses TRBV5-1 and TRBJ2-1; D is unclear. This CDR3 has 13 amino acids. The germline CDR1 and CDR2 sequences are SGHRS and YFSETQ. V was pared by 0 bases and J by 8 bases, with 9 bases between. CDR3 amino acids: CASSLASIDEQFF. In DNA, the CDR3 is TGCGCCAGCAGCTTGGCTAGTATAGATGAGCAGTTCTTC.

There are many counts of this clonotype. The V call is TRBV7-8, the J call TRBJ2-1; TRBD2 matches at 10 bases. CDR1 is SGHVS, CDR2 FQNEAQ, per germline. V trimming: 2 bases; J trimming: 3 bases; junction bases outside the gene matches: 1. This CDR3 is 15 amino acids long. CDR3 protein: CASSLSSGSYNEQFF. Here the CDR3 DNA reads TGTGCCAGCAGCTTATCTAGCGGGAGCTACAATGAGCAGTTCTTC.

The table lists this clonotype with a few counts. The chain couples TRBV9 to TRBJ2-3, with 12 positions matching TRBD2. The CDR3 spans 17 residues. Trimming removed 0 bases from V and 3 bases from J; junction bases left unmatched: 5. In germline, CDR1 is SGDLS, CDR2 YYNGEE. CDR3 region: CASSVDPSGGATDTQYF. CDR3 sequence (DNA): TGTGCCAGCAGCGTAGATCCTAGCGGGGGGGCAACAGATACGCAGTATTTT.

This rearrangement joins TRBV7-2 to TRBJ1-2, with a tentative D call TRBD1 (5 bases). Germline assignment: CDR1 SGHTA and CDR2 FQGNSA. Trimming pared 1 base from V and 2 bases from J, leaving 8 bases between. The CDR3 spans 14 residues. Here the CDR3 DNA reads TGTGCCAGCAGCTTAGGGGGGATGAACTATGGCTACACCTTC. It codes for CASSLGGMNYGYTF.